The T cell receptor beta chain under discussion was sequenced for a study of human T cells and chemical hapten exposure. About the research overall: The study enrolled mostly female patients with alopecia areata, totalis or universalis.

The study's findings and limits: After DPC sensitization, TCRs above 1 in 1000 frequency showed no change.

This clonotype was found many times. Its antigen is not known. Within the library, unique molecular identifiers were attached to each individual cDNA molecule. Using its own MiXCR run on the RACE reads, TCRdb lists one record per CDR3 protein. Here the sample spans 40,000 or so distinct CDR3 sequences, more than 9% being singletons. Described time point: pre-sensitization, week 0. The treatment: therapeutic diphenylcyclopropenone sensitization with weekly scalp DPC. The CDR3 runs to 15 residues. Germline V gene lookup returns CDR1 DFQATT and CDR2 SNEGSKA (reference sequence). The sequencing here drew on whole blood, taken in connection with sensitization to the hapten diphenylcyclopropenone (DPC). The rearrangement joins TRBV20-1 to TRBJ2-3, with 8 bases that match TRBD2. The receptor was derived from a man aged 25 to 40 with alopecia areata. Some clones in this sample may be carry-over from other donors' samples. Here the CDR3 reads CSSFGGGYSTDTQYF. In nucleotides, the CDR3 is TGCAGCTCCTTTGGCGGGGGGTACAGCACAGATACGCAGTATTTT.